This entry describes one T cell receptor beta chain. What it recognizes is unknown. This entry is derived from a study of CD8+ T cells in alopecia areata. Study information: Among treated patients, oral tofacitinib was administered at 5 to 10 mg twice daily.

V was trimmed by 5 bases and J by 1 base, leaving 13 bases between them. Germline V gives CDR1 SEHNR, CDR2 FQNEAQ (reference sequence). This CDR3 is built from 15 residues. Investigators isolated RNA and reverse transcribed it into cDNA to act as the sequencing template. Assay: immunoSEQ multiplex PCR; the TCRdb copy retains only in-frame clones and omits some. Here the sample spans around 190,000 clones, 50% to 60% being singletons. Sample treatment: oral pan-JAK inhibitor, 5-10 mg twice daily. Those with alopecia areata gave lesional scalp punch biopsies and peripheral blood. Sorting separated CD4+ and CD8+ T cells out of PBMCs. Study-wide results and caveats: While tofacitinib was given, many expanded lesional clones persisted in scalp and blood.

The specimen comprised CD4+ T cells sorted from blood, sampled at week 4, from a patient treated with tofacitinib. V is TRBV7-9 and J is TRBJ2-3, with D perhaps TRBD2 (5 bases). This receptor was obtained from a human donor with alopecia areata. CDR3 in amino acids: CASSPTSFGTDTQYF. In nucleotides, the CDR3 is TGTGCCAGCAGCCCCACTAGTTTTGGCACAGATACGCAGTATTTT.